These 6 T cell receptor beta chains were all obtained from the same sample, sequenced in a study of blood T cell repertoires in COVID-19. Clones were sequenced by immunoSEQ multiplex PCR, and TCRdb holds only the in-frame ones, with some missing. Counted here are approximately 220,000 clones, about 86% occurring once; the ten biggest clones make up 3.5% to 4%. Sequences were obtained from PBMCs or T cells enriched from blood (not recorded which). Every receptor here comes from a woman aged 40 to 50 with acute COVID-19.

The chain is built from TRBV3-1 (or the pseudogene TRBV3-2) and TRBJ2-1; D remains ambiguous. With 1 base removed from V and 2 bases from J, the gap between germline ends came to 9 bases. The length of the CDR3 is 15 residues. From germline, CDR1 is LGHDT and CDR2 YNNKEL (reference sequence). This CDR3 is CASSQGILAYNEQFF. The CDR3 nucleotides are TGTGCCAGCAGCCAAGGCATTCTAGCCTACAATGAGCAGTTCTTC.

This chain links TRBV10-3 with TRBJ1-1; tentative D call: TRBD1 (6 bases). The CDR3 has 14 residues. V was cut by 4 bases and J by 2 bases, with 11 bases left in between. Germline lookup yields CDR1 ENHRY and CDR2 SYGVKD. The CDR3 loop is CAISVGGANTEAFF. CDR3 DNA: TGTGCCATCAGTGTGGGGGGGGCCAACACTGAAGCTTTCTTT.

This clone was detected only once. The rearrangement uses TRBV19 and TRBJ2-2, with D possibly TRBD2 on 6 matching bases. This CDR3 spans 16 amino acids. V was shortened by 0 bases and J by 6 bases, with 14 bases between the two germline ends. Germline CDR1 and CDR2: LNHDA and SQIVND (reference sequence). CDR3 region: CASSIDQGRRAGELFF. The CDR3 DNA follows: TGTGCCAGTAGTATAGATCAGGGCAGGAGGGCCGGGGAGCTGTTTTTT.

The genes are TRBV5-1 and TRBJ2-7; the match to TRBD1 covers 9 bases. The CDR3 is 14 amino acids. Trimming cost V 6 bases and J 1 base; bases outside gene matches: 5. Germline V gene lookup returns CDR1 SGHRS and CDR2 YFSETQ. The chain's CDR3 is CASTAGTGSYEQYF. The CDR3 DNA reads as TGCGCCAGCACCGCCGGGACAGGGTCCTACGAGCAGTACTTC.

The genes are TRBV12-3 or TRBV12-4 and TRBJ2-2, with TRBD1 as a possible D gene (6 bases). This CDR3 has 13 amino acids. The V end lost 9 bases, the J end lost 6 bases, and 14 bases lay between the germline ends. In DNA form, the CDR3 reads TGTGCCAGTAGTAGGGGGTTTTCCGGGGAGCTGTTTTTT. Amino acid sequence: CASSRGFSGELFF.

The chain links TRBV9 to TRBJ2-2; no definite D call. V shed 0 bases and J shed 2 bases, with 5 bases lying between them. The germline V gene encodes CDR1 SGDLS and CDR2 YYNGEE. The CDR3 has 14 amino acids. The CDR3 coding sequence is TGTGCCAGCAGCGTAGGAGTTAACACCGGGGAGCTGTTTTTT. Encoded protein: CASSVGVNTGELFF.